The 21 T cell receptor beta chains below were found in one sample sequenced in a study of T cell responses to AZD1222 COVID-19 vaccine. Using immunoSEQ multiplex PCR, the repertoire was profiled, and TCRdb retains in-frame clones only, with some absent. Among about 78,000 clones listed, roughly nine tenths were seen once. Material: peripheral blood, obtained on day 0 of AZD1222 vaccination. The receptor source for this set is an adult in good health.

This clone was seen a single time. The rearrangement links TRBV7-7 to TRBJ2-5; D assignment may be TRBD1 or TRBD2 (5 bases each). The CDR3 is 13 amino acids. V was pared by 5 bases and J by 5 bases, with 12 bases between. Looked up from germline, CDR1 is SSHAT and CDR2 is FNYEAQ (reference sequence). The CDR3 protein is CASSPGRDETQYF. As DNA, the CDR3 is TGTGCCAGCAGCCCCGGACGGGACGAGACCCAGTACTTC. Full variable domain (remainder filled in from reference TRBV7-7 and TRBJ2-5): GAGVSQSPRYKVTKRGQDVTLRCDPISSHATLYWYQQALGQGPEFLTYFNYEAQPDKSGLPSDRFSAERPEGSISTLTIQRTEQRDSAMYRCASSPGRDETQYFGPGTRLLVL.

V is TRBV5-5 and J is TRBJ2-1; TRBD1 matches 8 bases. Germline V gene sequence: CDR1 SGHKS, CDR2 YYEKEE (reference sequence). The CDR3 sequence is 15 residues long. The V gene end was trimmed by 4 bases and the J gene end by 5 bases; junction bases not matched to a gene: 8. DNA of the CDR3: TGTGCCAGCAGCCCAGGACAGGGCGTGGACAATGAGCAGTTCTTC. Translated: CASSPGQGVDNEQFF. Full variable domain (outside the CDR3, taken from reference TRBV5-5 and TRBJ2-1): DAGVTQSPTHLIKTRGQQVTLRCSPISGHKSVSWYQQVLGQGPQFIFQYYEKEERGRGNFPDRFSARQFPNYSSELNVNALLLGDSALYLCASSPGQGVDNEQFFGPGTRLTVL.

The rearrangement uses TRBV18 and TRBJ1-2; D gene unclear. This CDR3 contains 15 residues. The germline V gene encodes CDR1 KGHSH and CDR2 LQKENI. Deletions cut 3 bases from V and 4 bases from J, with 15 bases between. The CDR3 nucleotides read TGTGCCAGCTCACCTGACACCCCTCCGGGCTATGGCTACACCTTC. The encoded protein is CASSPDTPPGYGYTF.

This clone has a handful of counts. This rearrangement joins TRBV11-3 to TRBJ2-1, with a possible D match to TRBD2 (5 bases). CDR1 is SGHNT, CDR2 YENEEA, per germline. With 6 bases removed from V and 1 base from J, the gap between germline ends came to 13 bases. The CDR3 sequence is 15 residues long. Here the CDR3 reads CASSPRSGSYNEQFF. CDR3 DNA sequence: TGTGCCAGCAGTCCTCGGAGCGGATCCTACAATGAGCAGTTCTTC.

The chain joins TRBV5-1 to TRBJ2-5; 8 nucleotides match TRBD1. V gave up 3 bases and J gave up 4 bases; unmatched junction bases: 8. Germline V gene sequence: CDR1 SGHRS, CDR2 YFSETQ. This CDR3 is 15 amino acids long. The CDR3: CASSSSDRGGETQYF. The CDR3 coding sequence is TGCGCCAGCAGCTCCAGTGACAGGGGAGGAGAGACCCAGTACTTC. Using reference TRBV5-1 and TRBJ2-5 for the parts outside the CDR3, the full variable domain is KAGVTQTPRYLIKTRGQQVTLSCSPISGHRSVSWYQQTPGQGLQFLFEYFSETQRNKGNFPGRFSGRQFSNSRSEMNVSTLELGDSALYLCASSSSDRGGETQYFGPGTRLLVL.

This rearrangement joins TRBV11-2 to TRBJ1-5; D unclear. Germline CDR1 reads SGHAT; CDR2 reads FQNNGV. The CDR3 covers 13 residues. Trimming cost V 3 bases and J 2 bases, with 5 bases left between them. The CDR3 protein is CASSLVGNQPQHF. CDR3 DNA sequence: TGTGCCAGCAGCTTGGTGGGCAATCAGCCCCAGCATTTT.

A few counts support this clone. J is TRBJ2-1 and V is TRBV7-9; no definite D call. CDR1 and CDR2 from the germline V gene are SEHNR and FQNEAQ (reference sequence). V lost 5 bases to trimming and J lost 13 bases, with 12 bases between them. The CDR3 is 11 amino acids. The CDR3 protein is CASSQPADQFF. The CDR3 nucleotides are TGTGCCAGCAGCCAGCCGGCGGACCAGTTCTTC.

This clone was observed a single time. As DNA, the CDR3 is TGTGCCAGCAGCTTAGATACGAACCTTCGGACTAGCGGGGCGACAGATACGCAGTATTTT. This translates into CASSLDTNLRTSGATDTQYF. The genes are TRBV11-3 and TRBJ2-3, with TRBD2 identical over 12 bases. V trimming: 0 bases; J trimming: 3 bases; junction bases outside the gene matches: 13. Per the germline V gene, CDR1 is SGHNT and CDR2 is YENEEA. CDR3 size: 20 residues.

CDR3 sequence (DNA): TGTGCCAGCAGACTAGCGGGAGGGCCTCATGAGCAGTTCTTC. This gives the protein CASRLAGGPHEQFF. The chain has TRBV25-1 and TRBJ2-1; 13 nucleotides agree with TRBD2. The CDR3 consists of 14 residues. Per germline, CDR1 MGHDK and CDR2 SYGVNS. The V and J ends lost 6 bases and 8 bases, in that order; junction bases with no gene match: 4.

In its sample, this clone was seen once. This chain uses TRBV5-1 with TRBJ1-2; unclear D gene. The CDR3 is 13 residues long. Germline lookup yields CDR1 SGHRS and CDR2 YFSETQ. Trimming took off 3 bases at V and 8 bases at J, with 14 bases between the two ends. In DNA, the CDR3 is TGCGCCAGCAGCTACTCTAGTGAGGGCGGCTACACCTTC. It specifies CASSYSSEGGYTF.

V usage is TRBV5-1 and J usage is TRBJ1-2; D gene uncertain. Trimming took 1 base from V and 8 from J, leaving 15 bases between them. Germline V gene data show CDR1 as SGHRS and CDR2 as YFSETQ. CDR3 length equals 14 residues. Here the CDR3 DNA reads TGCGCCAGCAGCTTGTCTGCCAACTCACCAGGCTACACCTTC. Encoded protein: CASSLSANSPGYTF.

J is TRBJ2-1 and V is TRBV4-1, with D perhaps given as TRBD1 or TRBD2 (6 bases each). CDR3 length equals 15 residues. Germline CDR1 is MGHRA and CDR2 is YSYEKL. Trimming removed 0 bases at V and 9 bases at J, with 15 bases between. The CDR3 nucleotides read TGCGCCAGCAGCCAAGAAGGAGGGGGTCGCCGTGAGCAGTTCTTC. Its translation is CASSQEGGGRREQFF.

V gene TRBV19 combines with J gene TRBJ2-7; 7 bases fit TRBD1. The J segment lost 2 bases and the V segment lost 5 bases, leaving 9 bases of the junction unmatched. The CDR3 is 15 residues long. Germline V gene sequence: CDR1 LNHDA, CDR2 SQIVND (reference sequence). The CDR3 reads CASSPTGTDPYEQYF. The CDR3 nucleotides read TGTGCCAGTAGTCCGACCGGGACAGACCCCTACGAGCAGTACTTC.

The chain couples TRBV20-1 to TRBJ1-1; D not resolved. This CDR3 contains 14 residues. Deletions cut 3 bases from V and 0 bases from J, with 11 bases between. Per the germline V gene, CDR1 is DFQATT and CDR2 is SNEGSKA (reference sequence). The CDR3 loop is CSASRLRLNTEAFF. The CDR3 DNA sequence: TGCAGTGCTAGTAGATTACGGCTGAACACTGAAGCTTTCTTT.

This chain joins TRBV29-1 and TRBJ2-7; the D gene is possibly TRBD1 (6 bases). Looked up from germline, CDR1 is SQVTM and CDR2 is ANQGSEA. Trimming shortened V by 3 bases and J by 6 bases, and 18 bases separated the two germline ends. The length of the CDR3 is 14 residues. The CDR3 DNA follows: TGCAGCGTTGAGGGACAAACTCTAGCAAGCGAGCAGTACTTC. It translates to CSVEGQTLASEQYF.

The chain is built from TRBV28 and TRBJ1-5; TRBD1 agrees at 7 bases. The V and J ends lost 4 bases and 1 base, in that order; junction bases with no gene match: 4. This CDR3 region has 15 residues. Looked up from germline, CDR1 is MDHEN and CDR2 is SYDVKM. This CDR3 is CASSSNRGSNQPQHF. For the CDR3, the DNA is TGTGCCAGCAGTTCGAACAGGGGAAGCAATCAGCCCCAGCATTTT.

The chain is built from TRBV5-1 and TRBJ2-7, with 14 positions matching TRBD2. This CDR3 comprises 16 residues. V trimming: 4 bases; J trimming: 5 bases; junction bases outside the gene matches: 8. CDR1 and CDR2 (germline): SGHRS, YFSETQ. CDR3 sequence reads: CASSLGLAGAAHEQYF. CDR3 coding DNA: TGCGCCAGCAGCCTGGGACTAGCGGGAGCCGCCCACGAGCAGTACTTC.

The chain employs TRBV7-3 and TRBJ2-6; D is possibly TRBD2 (5 bases). The CDR3 sequence is 17 residues long. Trimming took 3 bases from V and 3 from J, leaving 15 bases between them. Looked up from germline, CDR1 is SGHTA and CDR2 is FQGTGA. CDR3: CASSLSGGRFGANVLTF. CDR3 nucleotides: TGTGCCAGCAGCTTGAGCGGAGGAAGGTTTGGGGCCAACGTCCTGACTTTC.

The chain is built from TRBV6-2 or TRBV6-3 and TRBJ1-2; 8 bases are shared with TRBD1. The CDR3 is 15 residues long. J lost 5 bases, V lost 3 bases, and 8 bases had no gene match. In germline, CDR1 is MNHEY, CDR2 SVGEGT. In DNA form, the CDR3 reads TGTGCCAGCAGTTATTCGCCGGGACAGGCGTATGGCTACACCTTC. Translating it yields CASSYSPGQAYGYTF.

V is TRBV19 and J is TRBJ2-7; weak D call: TRBD2 (5 bases). Trimming cost V 3 bases and J 0 bases, with 15 bases left between them. Germline V CDR1 and CDR2: LNHDA, SQIVND (reference sequence). The CDR3 has 16 amino acids. The CDR3 loop reads CASSMTGTRSSYEQYF. CDR3 DNA sequence: TGTGCCAGTAGTATGACCGGCACTAGGAGCTCCTACGAGCAGTACTTC.

This rearrangement joins TRBV18 to TRBJ1-1; 7 bases are a match to TRBD1. The ends lost 0 bases at V and 11 bases at J; junction bases unmatched: 9. The CDR3 is 14 residues long. Germline-derived CDR1 and CDR2 are KGHSH and LQKENI. The CDR3 region has the DNA TGTGCCAGCTCACCACCGACAGGGATGGTTCGTGCTTTCTTT. Encoded protein: CASSPPTGMVRAFF.